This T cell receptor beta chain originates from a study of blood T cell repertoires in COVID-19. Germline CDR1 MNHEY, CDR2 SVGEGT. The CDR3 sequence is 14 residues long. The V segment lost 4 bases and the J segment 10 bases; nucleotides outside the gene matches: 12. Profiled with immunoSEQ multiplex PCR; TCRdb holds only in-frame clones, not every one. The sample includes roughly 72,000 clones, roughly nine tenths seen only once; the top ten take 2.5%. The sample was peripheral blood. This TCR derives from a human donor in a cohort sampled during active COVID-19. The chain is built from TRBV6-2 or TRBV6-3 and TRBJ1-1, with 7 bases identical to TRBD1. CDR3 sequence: CASSFTPDRVGAFF. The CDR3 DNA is TGTGCCAGCAGTTTTACCCCTGACAGGGTGGGAGCTTTCTTT.